This TCR beta chain stems from a study of T-cell reconstitution after alpha-beta-depleted transplantation in children (dated by TCRdb to the mid-2010s). Context from the whole study: Using TCR repertoire profiling, the study quantitatively followed how T-cell immune reconstitution unfolded in children after TCRalphabeta/CD19-depleted allogeneic hematopoietic cell transplantation.

V was cut back by 1 base and J by 6 bases, leaving a gap of 10 bases between them. The CDR3 covers 14 residues, taking in both the cysteine and the phenylalanine. This entry keeps only the CDR3 DNA: 42 bases, framed from base 1. The germline V gene (reference sequence) specifies LGHDT as CDR1 and YNNKEL as CDR2. Turning to this clonotype: Its cognate antigen has yet to be identified. The record has no base qualities; no much larger clone is one base away.

The library came from PCR. Sequencing was performed on an Illumina HiSeq 2500. TCR libraries were prepared with molecular barcoding, using unique molecular identifiers to normalize TCRbeta repertoire quantification. In-frame beta chains were kept once TCRdb had trimmed the public reads at Q25 with fastp and called clones with MiXCR. Rows matching on CDR3 protein sequence are summarized as one entry with the most common DNA and genes. For this sample there are about 400,000 distinct CDR3 sequences; more than 10% appear just once. The biggest ten clones account for roughly 4.5% of the sample. Rearrangement joined TRBV3-1 to TRBJ1-5, with the D gene not clear enough to name. The sequencing here drew on PBMCs, taken from the stem cell graft. The clonotype comes from a human donor who donated a stem cell graft to a child with Fanconi anemia. This receptor carries the CDR3 CASSQGVASQPQHF. The sequenced DNA is TGTGCCAGCAGCCAAGGGGTAGCAAGTCAGCCCCAGCATTTT.